These 25 T cell receptor beta chains were all obtained from the same sample, sequenced in a study of blood T cell repertoires in COVID-19. Assay used: immunoSEQ multiplex PCR; TCRdb lists only in-frame clones, some missing. In the table there are about 240,000 clones, 80% to 90% of which are singletons. The sample was peripheral blood. The receptors were sampled from a man in his sixties with acute or convalescent COVID-19.

The rearrangement links TRBV28 to TRBJ2-5, with 10 bases lining up with TRBD2. CDR1 and CDR2 from the germline V gene are MDHEN and SYDVKM. This CDR3 spans 17 amino acids. J gave up 3 bases and V 7 bases, and 14 bases lay outside the gene matches. CDR3 amino acids: CASIPLEKAGGKETQYF. CDR3 sequence (DNA): TGTGCCAGCATACCACTTGAGAAAGCGGGAGGGAAAGAGACCCAGTACTTC.

The chain is built from TRBV30 and TRBJ1-5; TRBD1 aligns across 8 bases. The CDR3 extends over 15 amino acids. Germline CDR1 is GTSNPN and CDR2 is SVGIG (reference sequence). The chain's CDR3 is CALGQGLRGNQPQHF. The CDR3 DNA follows: TGTGCTTTAGGACAGGGCCTTCGAGGCAATCAGCCCCAGCATTTT.

The chain couples TRBV28 to TRBJ1-1; 8 nucleotides line up with TRBD1. Trimming at V came to 2 bases and at J to 6 bases, leaving 5 bases not matched to a gene. The CDR3 runs to 14 residues. Germline loops: CDR1 MDHEN, CDR2 SYDVKM. CDR3 sequence reads: CASSLIQGAAEAFF. In DNA, the CDR3 is TGTGCCAGCAGTTTAATCCAGGGGGCGGCTGAAGCTTTCTTT.

The chain recombines TRBV28 with TRBJ2-5; 11 bases map to TRBD1. The CDR3 runs to 16 residues. Germline V gene sequence: CDR1 MDHEN, CDR2 SYDVKM. The V gene end was trimmed by 5 bases and the J gene end by 3 bases; junction bases not matched to a gene: 8. This chain's CDR3 is CASSLRTGGLEETQYF. In DNA, the CDR3 is TGTGCCAGCAGTCTAAGGACAGGGGGCCTTGAAGAGACCCAGTACTTC. The variable domain in full, completed from reference TRBV28 and TRBJ2-5, reads DVKVTQSSRYLVKRTGEKVFLECVQDMDHENMFWYRQDPGLGLRLIYFSYDVKMKEKGDIPEGYSVSREKKERFSLILESASTNQTSMYLCASSLRTGGLEETQYFGPGTRLLVL.

The V and J genes are TRBV4-1 and TRBJ2-7; D uncertain. The V end was cut by 3 bases, the J end by 7 bases, with 10 bases between. CDR1 and CDR2 (germline): MGHRA, YSYEKL. There are 12 residues in the CDR3. In DNA, the CDR3 is TGCGCCAGCAGCCATCCCCTAAGTGAGCAGTACTTC. Translated: CASSHPLSEQYF.

V usage is TRBV7-2 and J usage is TRBJ1-1; D unclear. V lost 5 bases and J 0 bases, leaving 10 bases between the germline ends. In germline, CDR1 is SGHTA, CDR2 FQGNSA. This CDR3 spans 14 amino acids. Here the CDR3 DNA reads TGTGCCAGCAGCCAGACAACGATGAACACTGAAGCTTTCTTT. It is translated as CASSQTTMNTEAFF.

The gene calls are TRBV7-2 and TRBJ1-5; 12 bases agree with TRBD1. The germline V gene encodes CDR1 SGHTA and CDR2 FQGNSA. The V and J ends lost 5 bases and 2 bases, in that order; junction bases with no gene match: 7. The CDR3 has 17 residues. The CDR3 is CASSPGTGGEGNQPQHF. CDR3 bases: TGTGCCAGCAGCCCAGGGACAGGGGGCGAGGGCAATCAGCCCCAGCATTTT.

CDR3 DNA sequence: TGTGCCAGCTCACCCGCCAGGGGACGTGGCTACACCTTC. Translating gives CASSPARGRGYTF. The chain uses TRBV18 and TRBJ1-2, with D perhaps matching TRBD1 (6 bases). There are 13 residues in the CDR3. V was clipped by 3 bases and J by 7 bases, with 12 bases between them. Germline V gene sequence: CDR1 KGHSH, CDR2 LQKENI.

The chain is built from TRBV28 and TRBJ1-1; 8 bases agree with TRBD1. The CDR3 extends over 18 amino acids. The junction had 17 bases not matched to a gene; V was cut back by 3 bases and J by 5 bases. The germline gives CDR1 MDHEN, CDR2 SYDVKM. The CDR3: CASSFRWGDRPRGTEAFF. The DNA of the CDR3 is TGTGCCAGCAGTTTCAGGTGGGGGGACAGGCCCCGGGGGACTGAAGCTTTCTTT.

The sample holds one count of this clone. V usage is TRBV6-2 or TRBV6-3 and J usage is TRBJ2-2; TRBD1 aligns across 8 bases. V trimming: 5 bases; J trimming: 4 bases; junction bases outside the gene matches: 12. CDR3 length: 17 amino acids. CDR1 MNHEY and CDR2 SVGEGT come from the germline V gene. CDR3 region: CASSASGGGRGTGELFF. Here the CDR3 DNA reads TGTGCCAGCAGTGCATCAGGGGGCGGGCGAGGCACCGGGGAGCTGTTTTTT.

V gene TRBV21-1 combines with J gene TRBJ2-1; the table assigns TRBD1, which was not confirmed against the DNA. TRBV21-1 is a known pseudogene. The CDR3 is made up of 17 amino acids. The CDR3 sequence is CASSKVGGTGFCHEQFF. The CDR3 DNA follows: TGTGCCAGCAGCAAAGTGGGAGGGACAGGGTTTTGCCATGAGCAGTTCTTC.

The gene calls are TRBV7-3 and TRBJ2-3; no reliable D call. CDR3 length equals 13 residues. CDR1 SGHTA and CDR2 FQGTGA come from the germline V gene. Trimming stripped 4 bases from V and 3 bases from J, with 8 bases between. This CDR3 reads CASSSTGTDTQYF. For the CDR3, the DNA is TGTGCCAGCAGCTCAACCGGGACAGATACGCAGTATTTT.

The V and J genes are TRBV28 and TRBJ2-7; 9 nucleotides line up with TRBD2. The CDR3 extends over 17 amino acids. Germline CDR1 and CDR2: MDHEN and SYDVKM. V was clipped by 5 bases and J by 2 bases; unmatched bases: 13. CDR3 residues: CASSPEPPGLAPYEQYF. The CDR3 DNA sequence: TGTGCCAGCAGTCCAGAACCACCGGGACTAGCACCCTACGAGCAGTACTTC.

This rearrangement joins TRBV7-9 to TRBJ2-4; D is ambiguous. The V end was cut by 5 bases, the J end by 0 bases, with 11 bases between. From germline, CDR1 is SEHNR and CDR2 FQNEAQ (reference sequence). This CDR3 has 15 residues. Here the CDR3 DNA reads TGTGCCAGCAGCGCATTGGTACAAGCCAAAAACATTCAGTACTTC. This translates into CASSALVQAKNIQYF.

The rearrangement links TRBV11-2 to TRBJ2-7; TRBD2 aligns across 9 bases. Per the germline V gene, CDR1 is SGHAT and CDR2 is FQNNGV. V shed 5 bases, J shed 3 bases, and the junction held 5 bases outside the gene matches. The CDR3 contains 14 residues. CDR3 sequence: CASSRSGRGYEQYF. As DNA, the CDR3 is TGTGCCAGCAGCCGTAGCGGGAGAGGCTACGAGCAGTACTTC.

The chain uses TRBV6-6 and TRBJ2-7; maybe TRBD1 (7 bases). This CDR3 comprises 14 residues. V lost 0 bases and J 7 bases, leaving 13 bases between the germline ends. The germline CDR1 and CDR2 sequences are MNHNY and SVGAGI (reference sequence). CDR3 DNA sequence: TGTGCCAGCAGTTACTCGAGACAGGGAGGTGAGCAGTACTTC. Its translation: CASSYSRQGGEQYF.

A single count supports this clone. The V gene is TRBV18, the J gene TRBJ2-7, with TRBD1 matching 7 bases. The CDR3 sequence is 15 residues long. Losses at the gene ends were 0 bases for V and 7 bases for J; bases not matched to a gene: 9. Per germline, CDR1 KGHSH and CDR2 LQKENI. DNA for the CDR3: TGTGCCAGCTCACCACCGGACAGGCGGTACGGGGAGCAGTACTTC. Residues: CASSPPDRRYGEQYF.

The chain uses TRBV19 and TRBJ1-1, with D perhaps matching TRBD1 (6 bases). V was trimmed by 3 bases and J by 3 bases, leaving 14 bases between them. The CDR3 sequence is 15 residues long. Germline V CDR1 and CDR2: LNHDA, SQIVND (reference sequence). This CDR3 reads CASSILQGGYTEAFF. As DNA, the CDR3 is TGTGCCAGTAGTATTTTACAGGGCGGGTACACTGAAGCTTTCTTT.

V is TRBV9 and J is TRBJ2-1; possibly TRBD2 for D (5 bases). The CDR3 runs 15 residues. Germline V gene sequence: CDR1 SGDLS, CDR2 YYNGEE. V lost 0 bases and J 1 base, leaving 8 bases between the germline ends. CDR3 sequence reads: CASSVDPGSYNEQFF. In DNA form, the CDR3 reads TGTGCCAGCAGCGTAGATCCGGGATCCTACAATGAGCAGTTCTTC.

CDR3 sequence: CASSERQGGTEAFF. Written as DNA, the CDR3 is TGTGCCAGCAGTGAACGGCAGGGAGGGACTGAAGCTTTCTTT. The chain carries TRBV2 and TRBJ1-1, with D perhaps TRBD1 (5 bases). In germline, CDR1 is SNHLY, CDR2 FYNNEI. The V gene lost 2 bases and the J gene lost 5 bases, with 12 bases spanning the gap. The length of the CDR3 is 14 residues.

The chain employs TRBV10-3 and TRBJ1-1, with 8 bases matching TRBD1. Germline loops: CDR1 ENHRY, CDR2 SYGVKD. The ends lost 5 bases at V and 1 base at J; junction bases unmatched: 6. There are 15 residues in the CDR3. The CDR3 nucleotides are TGTGCCATCAGTACCAACAGGGGGGCGAACACTGAAGCTTTCTTT. Its protein product is CAISTNRGANTEAFF.

This chain uses TRBV19 with TRBJ2-2; 10 bases are shared with TRBD1. The V gene's germline CDR1 is LNHDA and CDR2 SQIVND (reference sequence). J lost 7 bases, V lost 4 bases, and 12 bases had no gene match. The CDR3 contains 17 residues. The CDR3 reads CASSRPQTGGESGELFF. CDR3 nucleotides: TGTGCCAGTAGTAGGCCACAGACAGGGGGCGAAAGCGGGGAGCTGTTTTTT.

This clone came up a few times. The chain is built from TRBV19 and TRBJ2-5; possible D gene TRBD1, 5 bases. Trimming shortened V by 6 bases and J by 5 bases, and 13 bases separated the two germline ends. Germline V CDR1 and CDR2: LNHDA, SQIVND (reference sequence). CDR3 size: 13 residues. The CDR3 is CASRDRLRETQYF. CDR3 sequence (DNA): TGTGCCAGTAGAGACAGACTTCGGGAGACCCAGTACTTC.

This clone came up a few times. The chain carries TRBV21-1 and TRBJ2-7; TRBD2 is taken as the D call from the table, unchecked against the DNA. TRBV21-1 is a pseudogene segment. This CDR3 has 15 residues. The CDR3 loop reads CASSTTPVSDYEQYF. The DNA for the CDR3 is TGTGCCAGCAGCACTACCCCCGTTAGCGACTACGAGCAGTACTTC.

V usage is TRBV4-3 and J usage is TRBJ2-7; perhaps TRBD2 as D (6 bases). The V and J ends lost 2 bases and 4 bases respectively, with 21 bases between them. CDR1 is LGHNA, CDR2 YSLEER, per germline. The CDR3 has 17 residues. CDR3 sequence reads: CASSQCGGLVGSYEQYF. DNA of the CDR3: TGCGCCAGCAGCCAATGTGGGGGGTTAGTCGGGTCTTACGAGCAGTACTTC.